This is a list of T cell receptor beta chains from one sample in a study of molecular identifiers for immune sequencing clone quantification. TCRdb re-called the PCR reads through MiXCR, storing one row per CDR3 protein. The sample consists of 40,000 to 50,000 distinct CDR3 sequences, 15% to 20% of them appearing once. The sample consisted of naive CD8+ T cells from blood, with Jurkat cell RNA spiked in. These receptors came from a human donor in good health. Some libraries in this study had Jurkat cell RNA spiked in. Both conserved end residues are part of each CDR3. The D gene is left open where the match is weak. Expanded clones get a size class; other rows say once, few or many, or leave the size out.

J gene	clone size	D gene	V gene	CDR3 protein	CDR3 DNA
TRBJ2-3	many	.	TRBV15	CATSGTSSSTDTQYF	TGTGCCACCAGCGGCACTAGCAGTAGCACAGATACGCAGTATTTT
TRBJ2-3	.	.	TRBV7-2	CASSHGGPTQYF	TGTGCCAGCAGCCACGGCGGGCCTACGCAGTATTTT
TRBJ2-1	many	TRBD2	TRBV6-1	CASSELAGVSYNEQFF	TGTGCCAGCAGTGAACTAGCGGGGGTCTCCTACAATGAGCAGTTCTTC
TRBJ1-5	many	.	TRBV6-2/TRBV6-3	CASSYLRGQGRNQPQHF	TGTGCCAGCAGTTACCTTAGGGGACAAGGACGCAATCAGCCCCAGCATTTT
TRBJ1-4	many	.	TRBV29-1	CSVDRGDNEKLFF	TGCAGCGTTGACAGGGGTGATAATGAAAAACTGTTTTTT
TRBJ2-2	many	.	TRBV11-2	CASSLATTEENTGELFF	TGTGCCAGCAGCTTAGCAACAACGGAAGAAAACACCGGGGAGCTGTTTTTT
TRBJ2-7	.	TRBD1	TRBV29-1	CSVEDGTGGTYEQYF	TGCAGCGTTGAGGACGGGACAGGGGGTACCTACGAGCAGTACTTC
TRBJ2-3	many	.	TRBV7-9	CASSSTLSGTDTQYF	TGTGCCAGCAGCTCTACCTTAAGTGGGACAGATACGCAGTATTTT
TRBJ1-6	many	.	TRBV6-9	CASGLTPNSPLHF	TGTGCCAGCGGATTGACCCCGAATTCACCCCTCCACTTT
TRBJ2-7	many	TRBD1	TRBV7-9	CASSSTTGDLYEQYF	TGTGCCAGCAGCTCTACGACAGGGGACCTCTACGAGCAGTACTTC
TRBJ2-3	.	.	TRBV27	CASSLGARSTDTQYF	TGTGCCAGCAGTTTGGGTGCGCGGAGCACAGATACGCAGTATTTT